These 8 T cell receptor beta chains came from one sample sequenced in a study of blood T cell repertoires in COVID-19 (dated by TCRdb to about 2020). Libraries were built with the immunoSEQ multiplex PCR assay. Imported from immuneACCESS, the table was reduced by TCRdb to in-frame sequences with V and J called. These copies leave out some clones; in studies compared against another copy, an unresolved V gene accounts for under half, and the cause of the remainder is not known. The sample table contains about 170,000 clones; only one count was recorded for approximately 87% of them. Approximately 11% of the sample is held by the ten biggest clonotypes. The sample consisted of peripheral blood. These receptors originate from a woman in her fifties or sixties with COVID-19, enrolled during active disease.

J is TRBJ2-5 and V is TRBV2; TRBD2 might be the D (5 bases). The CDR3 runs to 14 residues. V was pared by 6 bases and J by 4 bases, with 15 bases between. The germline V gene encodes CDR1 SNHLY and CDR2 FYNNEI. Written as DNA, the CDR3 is TGTGCCAGCAGGGACTCGCGATTAGCAGAGACCCAGTACTTC. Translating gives CASRDSRLAETQYF.

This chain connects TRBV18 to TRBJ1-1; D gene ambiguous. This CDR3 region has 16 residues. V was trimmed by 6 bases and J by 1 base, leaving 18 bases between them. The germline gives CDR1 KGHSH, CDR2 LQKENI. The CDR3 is CASSPTPIVGNTEAFF. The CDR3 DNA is TGTGCCAGCTCGCCTACGCCAATCGTCGGGAACACTGAAGCTTTCTTT.

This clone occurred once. The CDR3 reads CAWGTSGISYEQYF. The CDR3, as DNA: TGTGCCTGGGGGACTAGCGGGATCTCCTACGAGCAGTACTTC. The chain uses TRBV30 and TRBJ2-7, with 13 bases aligning to TRBD2. V shed 5 bases and J 0 bases; nucleotides not matched to a gene: 1. Germline CDR1 reads GTSNPN; CDR2 reads SVGIG (reference sequence). The CDR3 has 14 amino acids.

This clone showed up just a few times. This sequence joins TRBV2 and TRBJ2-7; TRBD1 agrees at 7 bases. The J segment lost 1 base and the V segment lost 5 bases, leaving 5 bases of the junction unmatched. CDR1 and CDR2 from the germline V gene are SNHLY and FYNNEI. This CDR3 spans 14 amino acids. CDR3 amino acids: CASSLDRVSYEQYF. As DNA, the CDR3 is TGTGCCAGCAGTCTAGACAGGGTGTCCTACGAGCAGTACTTC. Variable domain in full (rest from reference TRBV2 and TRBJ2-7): EPEVTQTPSHQVTQMGQEVILRCVPISNHLYFYWYRQILGQKVEFLVSFYNNEISEKSEIFDDQFSVERPDGSNFTLKIRSTKLEDSAMYFCASSLDRVSYEQYFGPGTRLTVT.

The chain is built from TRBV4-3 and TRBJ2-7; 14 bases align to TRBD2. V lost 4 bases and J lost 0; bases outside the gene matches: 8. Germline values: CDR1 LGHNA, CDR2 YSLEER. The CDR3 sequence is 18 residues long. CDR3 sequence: CASSLKTGTSGSSYEQYF. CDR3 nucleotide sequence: TGCGCCAGCAGCCTAAAGACCGGGACTAGCGGGAGCTCCTACGAGCAGTACTTC.

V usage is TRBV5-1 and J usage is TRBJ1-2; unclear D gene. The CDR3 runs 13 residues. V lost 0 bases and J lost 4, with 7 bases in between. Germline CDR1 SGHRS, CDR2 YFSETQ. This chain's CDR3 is CASSLADSYGYTF. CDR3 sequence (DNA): TGCGCCAGCAGCTTGGCTGACTCCTATGGCTACACCTTC.

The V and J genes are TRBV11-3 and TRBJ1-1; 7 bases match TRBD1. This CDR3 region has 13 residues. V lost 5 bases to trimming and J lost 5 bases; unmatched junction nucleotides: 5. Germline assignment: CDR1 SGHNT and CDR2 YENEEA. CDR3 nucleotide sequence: TGTGCCAGCAGCAGGGGGCCGAGGACTGAAGCTTTCTTT. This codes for CASSRGPRTEAFF.

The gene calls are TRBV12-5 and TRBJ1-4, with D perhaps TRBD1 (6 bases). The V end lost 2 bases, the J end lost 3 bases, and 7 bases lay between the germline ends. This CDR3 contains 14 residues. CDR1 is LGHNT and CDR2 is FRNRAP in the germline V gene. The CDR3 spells CASGLQGPNEKLFF. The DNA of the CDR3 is TGTGCTAGTGGTTTGCAGGGGCCTAATGAAAAACTGTTTTTT.